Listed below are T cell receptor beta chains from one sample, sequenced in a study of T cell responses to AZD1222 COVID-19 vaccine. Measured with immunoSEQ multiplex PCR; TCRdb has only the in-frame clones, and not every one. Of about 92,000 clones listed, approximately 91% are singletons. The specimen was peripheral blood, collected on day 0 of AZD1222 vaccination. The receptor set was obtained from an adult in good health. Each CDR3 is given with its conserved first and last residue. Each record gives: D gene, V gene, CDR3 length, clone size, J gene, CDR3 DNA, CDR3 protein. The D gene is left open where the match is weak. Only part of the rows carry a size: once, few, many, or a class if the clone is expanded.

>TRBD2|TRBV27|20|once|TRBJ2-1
TGTGCCAGCAGTTTATCGGGACTAGCGGGAGGGCCAAGCTCCTACAATGAGCAGTTCTTC
CASSLSGLAGGPSSYNEQFF
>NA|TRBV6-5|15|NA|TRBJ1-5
TGTGCCAGCAGTACCCGACAGGTCCCCTATCAGCCCCAGCATTTT
CASSTRQVPYQPQHF
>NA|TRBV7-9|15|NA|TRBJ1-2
TGTGCCAGCAGCCGATCTCAGGGTCGGGGCTATGGCTACACCTTC
CASSRSQGRGYGYTF
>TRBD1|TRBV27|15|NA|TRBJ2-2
TGTGCCAGCAGTTTGGACAGGGCGGGCACCGGGGAGCTGTTTTTT
CASSLDRAGTGELFF
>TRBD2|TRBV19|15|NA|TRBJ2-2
TGTGCCAGTAGTAGGGAGGGCATACTAACCGGGGAGCTGTTTTTT
CASSREGILTGELFF
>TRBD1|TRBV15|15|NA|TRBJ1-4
TGTGCCACCAGCAGAGACAGGGGGCTCCGGGAAAAACTGTTTTTT
CATSRDRGLREKLFF
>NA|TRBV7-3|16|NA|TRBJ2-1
TGTGCCAGCAGCAATAGAGCCGGGACCTCCGAACATGAGCAGTTCTTC
CASSNRAGTSEHEQFF
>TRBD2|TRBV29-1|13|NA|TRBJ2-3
TGCAGCGCCGGACTAGCGGGAGCTGATACGCAGTATTTT
CSAGLAGADTQYF
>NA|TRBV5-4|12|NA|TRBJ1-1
TGTGCCAGCAGCTTGGTGAACACTGAAGCTTTCTTT
CASSLVNTEAFF
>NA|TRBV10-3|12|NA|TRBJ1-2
TGTGCCATCAGTGGTACGGATGGGGGCTACACCTTC
CAISGTDGGYTF
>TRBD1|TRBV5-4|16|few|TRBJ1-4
TGTGCCAGCAGCTCGGGACAGGGTATTACTAATGAAAAACTGTTTTTT
CASSSGQGITNEKLFF
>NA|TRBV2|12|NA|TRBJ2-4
TGTGCCACAAGACTAGAGATAAACATTCAGTACTTC
CATRLEINIQYF
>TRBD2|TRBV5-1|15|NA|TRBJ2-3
TGCGCCAGCAGCTTGAGCGGGACCCGCACAGATACGCAGTATTTT
CASSLSGTRTDTQYF
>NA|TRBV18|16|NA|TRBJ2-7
TGTGCCAGCTCACCACCGTTGGGCGGGTCTCCCTACGAGCAGTACTTC
CASSPPLGGSPYEQYF
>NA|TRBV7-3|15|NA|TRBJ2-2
TGTGCCAGCAGCTTAACTCAGGGAGGAACCGGGGAGCTGTTTTTT
CASSLTQGGTGELFF
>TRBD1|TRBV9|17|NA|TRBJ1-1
TGTGCCAGCAGCGTAGGTGTAAGGACAGGGGGGTTCACTGAAGCTTTCTTT
CASSVGVRTGGFTEAFF
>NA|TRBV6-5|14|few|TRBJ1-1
TGTGCCAGCATCCCCATGACAGACTACGGTGAAGCTTTCTTT
CASIPMTDYGEAFF
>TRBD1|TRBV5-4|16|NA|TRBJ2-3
TGTGCCAGCAGCTTGACCTTGACAGGGGTAACAGATACGCAGTATTTT
CASSLTLTGVTDTQYF
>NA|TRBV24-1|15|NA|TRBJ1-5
TGTGCCACCAGTGAAGGGGGGGAAGGCAATCAGCCCCAGCATTTT
CATSEGGEGNQPQHF
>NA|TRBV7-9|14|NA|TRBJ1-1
TGTGCCAGCAGTTCGGTCGCCCAGGGCCCTGAAGCTTTCTTT
CASSSVAQGPEAFF
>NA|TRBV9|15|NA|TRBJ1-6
TGTGCCAGCAGCGTAGCCGATTCAGGGAATTCACCCCTCCACTTT
CASSVADSGNSPLHF
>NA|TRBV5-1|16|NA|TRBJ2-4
TGCGCCAGCAGCTTGGTTCAGGGCAGCCGGAGGGACATTCAGTACTTC
CASSLVQGSRRDIQYF
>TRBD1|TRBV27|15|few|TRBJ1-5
TGTGCCAGCAGTGGGACAGGCTGGAGCAATCAGCCCCAGCATTTT
CASSGTGWSNQPQHF
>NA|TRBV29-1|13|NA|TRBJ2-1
TGCAGCGTTGAAGATCTTGAGGGGAATGAGCAGTTCTTC
CSVEDLEGNEQFF
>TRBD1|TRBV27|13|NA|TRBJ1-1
TGTGCCAGCAGTTTGGGACAGGGAGCTGAAGCTTTCTTT
CASSLGQGAEAFF
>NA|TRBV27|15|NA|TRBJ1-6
TGTGCCAGCAGTTTTGGCAGTTCATATAATTCACCCCTCCACTTT
CASSFGSSYNSPLHF
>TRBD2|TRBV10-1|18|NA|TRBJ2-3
TGCGCCAGCAGTGAGGCTCGGGCGAGACTAGCGGGAGGGAATACGCAGTATTTT
CASSEARARLAGGNTQYF
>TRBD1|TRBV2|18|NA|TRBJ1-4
TGTGCCAGCACGGACCCGGGACAGGGGGCGGGACTGAATGAAAAACTGTTTTTT
CASTDPGQGAGLNEKLFF
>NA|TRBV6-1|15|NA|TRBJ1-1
TGTGCCAGCAGTGATGTCTGGTATGGGAACACTGAAGCTTTCTTT
CASSDVWYGNTEAFF
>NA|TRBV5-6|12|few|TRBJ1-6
TGTGCCAGCAGCTCCGGCGGTTCACCCCTCCACTTT
CASSSGGSPLHF
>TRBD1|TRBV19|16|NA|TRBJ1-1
TGTGCCAGTAGTATGACAGGGGCCCTAGGGAACACTGAAGCTTTCTTT
CASSMTGALGNTEAFF
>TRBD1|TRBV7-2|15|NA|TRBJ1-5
TGTGCCAGCAGCCCCTACAGGGGTTACCCTCAGCCCCAGCATTTT
CASSPYRGYPQPQHF
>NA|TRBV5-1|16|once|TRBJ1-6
TGCGCCAGCAGCTTGTATCCGGGTGTCTCTAATTCACCCCTCCACTTT
CASSLYPGVSNSPLHF
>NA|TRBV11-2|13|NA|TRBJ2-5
TGTGCCAGCAGCTTAGCCAGGGGAGAGACCCAGTACTTC
CASSLARGETQYF
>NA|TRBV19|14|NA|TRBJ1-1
TGTGCCAGTAGTCCTTGGAGGGTAAACACTGAAGCTTTCTTT
CASSPWRVNTEAFF
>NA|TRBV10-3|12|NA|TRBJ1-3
TGTGCCATCAGTGAGTTCGGAAACACCATATATTTT
CAISEFGNTIYF
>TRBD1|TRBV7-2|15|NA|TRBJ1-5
TGTGCCAGCAGCTCCCGGACAGGGGGCTACCAGCCCCAGCATTTT
CASSSRTGGYQPQHF
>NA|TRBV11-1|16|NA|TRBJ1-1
TGTGCCAGCAGCTGGGCAAAACAAATAAGTAGCACTGAAGCTTTCTTT
CASSWAKQISSTEAFF
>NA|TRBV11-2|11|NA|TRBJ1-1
TGTGCCAGCAGCATGGACACTGAAGCTTTCTTT
CASSMDTEAFF
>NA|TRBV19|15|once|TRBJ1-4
TGTGCCAGTAGGGTCAGCCGCGCAACTAATGAAAAACTGTTTTTT
CASRVSRATNEKLFF
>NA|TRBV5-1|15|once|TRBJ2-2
TGCGCCAGCAGCTTGGTCTCGGGGGAGACCGGGGAGCTGTTTTTT
CASSLVSGETGELFF
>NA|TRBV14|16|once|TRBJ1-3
TGTGCCAGCAGCCCCCTGCCCCTCGGACAGGGAAACACCATATATTTT
CASSPLPLGQGNTIYF
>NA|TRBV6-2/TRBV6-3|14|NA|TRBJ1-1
TGTGCCAGCAGTTACCCGGGGAGCCGCACTGAAGCTTTCTTT
CASSYPGSRTEAFF
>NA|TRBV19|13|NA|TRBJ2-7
TGTGCCACACAGGGGAGGGGAAGCTACGAGCAGTACTTC
CATQGRGSYEQYF
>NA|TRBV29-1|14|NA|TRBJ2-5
TGCAGTAGTCAGGGATCGACGTTCCAAGAGACCCAGTACTTC
CSSQGSTFQETQYF
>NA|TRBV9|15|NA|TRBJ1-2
TGTGCCAGCAGCGTAGGCAGGCAGGGCACGAATGGCTACACCTTC
CASSVGRQGTNGYTF
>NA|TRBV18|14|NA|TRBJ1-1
TGTGCCAGCTCACCATATCCAGGGTTGACTGAAGCTTTCTTT
CASSPYPGLTEAFF
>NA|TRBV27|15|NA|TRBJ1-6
TGTGCCAGCAGTTTATCGGGGGAGCGGCCTTCACCCCTCCACTTT
CASSLSGERPSPLHF
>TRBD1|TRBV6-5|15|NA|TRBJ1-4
TGTGCCAGCAGACCCAGGGGACAGGCTAATGAAAAACTGTTTTTT
CASRPRGQANEKLFF
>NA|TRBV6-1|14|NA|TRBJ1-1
TGTGCCAGCAGTGAACCAGGGGCGATTACTGAAGCTTTCTTT
CASSEPGAITEAFF